Each of the 19 T cell receptor beta chains below was sequenced from the same sample in a study of CD8+CD57+ T cells in acquired aplastic anemia. Profiles of TCR beta VDJ and CDR3 were generated from a genomic DNA template. MiXCR, run by TCRdb on the reads, gives a single entry per CDR3 protein. Of over 150,000 distinct CDR3 sequences in the sample, 35% to 55% were seen once. Sequencing was carried out using sorted CD4+, CD8+, or CD8+CD57+ T cells (not recorded which) from PBMCs. The receptors shown here come from a human donor in good health.

This clonotype occurred many times. This chain uses TRBV3-1 with TRBJ2-7, with 13 bases lining up with TRBD2. This CDR3 is built from 14 residues. Germline V gene lookup returns CDR1 LGHDT and CDR2 YNNKEL (reference sequence). J lost 5 bases, V lost 9 bases, and 7 bases had no gene match. CDR3 region: CASSTSGRANEQYF. The DNA for the CDR3 is TGTGCCAGTAGTACTAGCGGGAGGGCCAACGAGCAGTACTTC.

This clonotype was seen many times. CDR3 sequence reads: CASREYDVMNTEAFF. CDR3 nucleotides: TGTGCCAGCAGGGAATACGATGTAATGAACACTGAAGCTTTCTTT. This chain connects TRBV2 to TRBJ1-1; D is ambiguous. Germline lookup yields CDR1 SNHLY and CDR2 FYNNEI. V dropped 6 bases and J dropped 0 bases, with 14 bases sitting between them. The CDR3 has 15 amino acids.

This clonotype was recorded a few times. Since a much larger clone is just one base distant, this may be a read error. The gene calls are TRBV11-2 and TRBJ1-6; a possible D gene is TRBD1 (5 bases). CDR1 and CDR2 from the germline V gene are SGHAT and FQNNGV. The V end was cut by 1 base, the J end by 12 bases, with 10 bases between. This CDR3 is 13 amino acids long. CDR3 nucleotides: TGTGCCAGCAGCTTAGTTGGGGACTTACCCCTCCACTTT. It is translated as CASSLVGDLPLHF.

In this sample, this clonotype turned up many times. This chain links TRBV7-8 with TRBJ2-5; D is perhaps TRBD1 (6 bases). Trimming took off 6 bases at V and 1 base at J, with 12 bases between the two ends. Germline V gives CDR1 SGHVS, CDR2 FQNEAQ. The CDR3 length is 14 residues. The CDR3 is CASRAGTLQETQYF. The CDR3 DNA is TGTGCCAGCAGAGCCGGGACACTCCAAGAGACCCAGTACTTC. The full variable domain, in which reference TRBV7-8 and TRBJ2-5 provide the parts outside the CDR3, is GAGVSQSPRYKVAKRGQDVALRCDPISGHVSLFWYQQALGQGPEFLTYFQNEAQLDKSGLPSDRFFAERPEGSVSTLKIQRTQQEDSAVYLCASRAGTLQETQYFGPGTRLLVL.

V is TRBV6-1 and J is TRBJ2-7, with D possibly matching TRBD2 (5 bases). Trimming pared 6 bases from V and 9 bases from J, leaving 12 bases between. Germline CDR1 MNHNS, CDR2 SASEGT. The CDR3 covers 11 residues. The CDR3 reads CASRIVEVQYF. CDR3 sequence (DNA): TGTGCCAGCAGGATAGTGGAGGTGCAGTACTTC.

This clonotype was detected a few times. V and J are TRBV29-1 and TRBJ2-5; tentative D call: TRBD2 (5 bases). The ends were cut back, 4 bases at V and 5 bases at J, with 11 bases in the middle. Germline V CDR1 and CDR2: SQVTM, ANQGSEA. This CDR3 has 12 residues. The CDR3 nucleotides are TGCAGCGTTGGTACTAGTGGCGAGACCCAGTACTTC. It yields the protein CSVGTSGETQYF.

As to this clonotype: One base away lies a much larger clone, so this may be a sequencing read error. This chain uses TRBV7-9 with TRBJ1-1; D perhaps matches TRBD1 (5 bases). Germline V CDR1 and CDR2: SEHNR, FQNEAQ (reference sequence). This CDR3 region has 13 residues. The CDR3 coding sequence is TGTGCCAGCAGCCGCCGGGACGGCGCTGAAGCTCTCTTT. It is translated as CASSRRDGAEALF.

The chain links TRBV7-2 to TRBJ2-7, with no clear D. Germline CDR1 SGHTA, CDR2 FQGNSA. The CDR3 has 12 amino acids. The V end lost 5 bases, the J end lost 7 bases, and 12 bases lay between the germline ends. CDR3 nucleotide sequence: TGTGCCAGCAGCCCCTTATTACGAGAGCAGTACTTC. Its translation is CASSPLLREQYF.

J is TRBJ1-5 and V is TRBV20-1; 7 nucleotides align to TRBD1. Germline CDR1 reads DFQATT; CDR2 reads SNEGSKA (reference sequence). The ends lost 3 bases at V and 6 bases at J; junction bases unmatched: 8. The CDR3 is 14 residues long. CDR3 DNA sequence: TGCAGTGCTAGCCAGGGGGGGAGGGCTCAGCCCCAGCATTTT. Protein: CSASQGGRAQPQHF.

The chain combines TRBV19 with TRBJ1-6; 8 nucleotides agree with TRBD1. The CDR3 has 15 amino acids. After removal of 7 bases from V and 8 bases from J, the junction contained 10 bases not matched to a gene. CDR1 is LNHDA, CDR2 SQIVND, per germline (reference sequence). The CDR3 is CASKQSDRAHSPLHF. The DNA of the CDR3 is TGTGCCAGTAAACAGTCGGACAGGGCGCATTCACCCCTCCACTTT.

A remark on this clonotype: A much larger clone lies a single base off, so this may be a read error. It is likely a read error, because the conserved phenylalanine at the end of the CDR3 is missing. This rearrangement joins TRBV6-1 to TRBJ1-6; D unresolved. The CDR3 length is 14 residues. The ends were cut back, 6 bases at V and 8 bases at J, with 14 bases in the middle. The V gene's germline CDR1 is MNHNS and CDR2 SASEGT. CDR3 amino acids: CASRAAGRHSPLHL. CDR3 sequence (DNA): TGTGCCAGCAGGGCAGCGGGAAGGCATTCACCCCTCCACTTG.

V and J are TRBV20-1 and TRBJ2-2; D gene ambiguous. Germline-derived CDR1 and CDR2 are DFQATT and SNEGSKA (reference sequence). This CDR3 has 14 residues. V was clipped by 0 bases and J by 5 bases, with 10 bases between them. CDR3: CSARDIDGTGELFF. The CDR3 nucleotides are TGCAGTGCTAGAGATATAGACGGAACCGGGGAGCTGTTTTTT.

Points on this clonotype: A read error may be the cause here, since a much bigger clone is one base away. The chain joins TRBV12-3 or TRBV12-4 to TRBJ1-2; D gene uncertain. The CDR3 runs 12 residues. CDR3 DNA sequence: TGTGCCAGCAGTTTAGAGGGTTCGTGGCTCGGCTTC. Its protein product is CASSLEGSWLGF.

This clonotype was found many times. V is TRBV29-1 and J is TRBJ2-2; 11 bases are a match to TRBD1. The germline gives CDR1 SQVTM, CDR2 ANQGSEA. With V trimmed by 4 bases and J by 6 bases, 1 base remained unmatched. CDR3 length: 13 residues. The DNA for the CDR3 is TGCAGCGTTGGGGGACAGGGGGCCGGGGAGCTGTTTTTT. Residues: CSVGGQGAGELFF.

This chain uses TRBV7-8 with TRBJ2-7, with D perhaps matching TRBD1 (5 bases). Germline CDR1 and CDR2: SGHVS and FQNEAQ. This CDR3 has 13 amino acids. V shed 6 bases and J shed 0 bases, with 9 bases lying between them. DNA for the CDR3: TGTGCCAGCAGAACAGGAAGCTCCTACGAGCAGTACTTC. It yields the protein CASRTGSSYEQYF. Full variable domain (rest looked up from reference TRBV7-8 and TRBJ2-7): GAGVSQSPRYKVAKRGQDVALRCDPISGHVSLFWYQQALGQGPEFLTYFQNEAQLDKSGLPSDRFFAERPEGSVSTLKIQRTQQEDSAVYLCASRTGSSYEQYFGPGTRLTVT.

This clonotype came up a few times. The V and J genes are TRBV24-1 and TRBJ2-7; 7 positions agree with TRBD2. V trimming: 3 bases; J trimming: 3 bases; junction bases outside the gene matches: 1. CDR1 is KGHDR and CDR2 is SFDVKD in the germline V gene. The CDR3 length is 13 residues. CDR3 nucleotides: TGTGCCACCAGTGATCCGGGGGGCTACGAGCAGTACTTC. Its translation is CATSDPGGYEQYF.

The J gene is TRBJ2-7, the V gene TRBV6-1; 10 nucleotides match TRBD1. Trimming removed 5 bases from V and 2 bases from J; junction bases left unmatched: 6. Germline V gene data show CDR1 as MNHNS and CDR2 as SASEGT. This CDR3 region has 15 residues. CDR3 sequence reads: CASSKTGGSAYEQYF. Written as DNA, the CDR3 is TGTGCCAGCAGTAAGACAGGGGGCAGCGCCTACGAGCAGTACTTC.

This sequence joins TRBV4-1 and TRBJ2-7; TRBD1 agrees at 10 bases. V lost 1 base, J lost 2 bases, and 8 bases stayed unmatched. There are 17 residues in the CDR3. Germline V CDR1 and CDR2: MGHRA, YSYEKL. The CDR3 DNA reads as TGCGCCAGCAGCCAAGGCTGGGGGGACAGGGGTACCTACGAGCAGTACTTC. It codes for CASSQGWGDRGTYEQYF.

Ten or more counts support this clonotype. The rearrangement links TRBV12-3 or TRBV12-4 to TRBJ2-7; TRBD1 is a possible D gene (5 bases). The germline V and J ends were trimmed by 2 bases and 6 bases, with 8 bases remaining between them. The CDR3 runs to 12 residues. The CDR3 sequence is CASSLSTAEQYF. For the CDR3, the DNA is TGTGCCAGCAGTTTATCGACAGCCGAGCAGTACTTC.